The clone carrying this T cell receptor beta chain was detected many times. Its specificity is unknown. This sample is part of a study of T cells after yellow fever vaccination. Study context: Fractions with few cells were prepared using SMART-Seq v4 Ultra Low Input. Findings and caveats of the study: A faster peak, day 5 versus 15, was reached by the weaker secondary response.

Universal primer sites and UMIs were introduced during 5'RACE template-switching synthesis of TCR cDNA. TCRdb re-called the 5' RACE reads with MiXCR, one entry per CDR3 protein. This sample has about 300,000 distinct CDR3 sequences; around 4.1% occur once, and the top ten carry roughly a quarter. The TCR comes from a man aged 18 to 29 who received the YFV17D yellow fever vaccine. The sequences come from PBMCs, collected 5 days after the yellow fever booster vaccination.

CDR3 in amino acids: CASSGRDSITGELFF. The CDR3 DNA sequence: TGCGCCAGCAGCGGCCGAGACAGCATAACCGGGGAGCTGTTTTTT. The chain couples TRBV5-1 to TRBJ2-2; the D gene is possibly TRBD1 (5 bases). The CDR3 is 15 residues long. The germline V gene has CDR1 SGHRS and CDR2 YFSETQ. Trimming cost V 4 bases and J 5 bases, with 15 bases left between them.